This paragraph covers one T cell receptor (beta chain) sequence. As yet, its antigen is unknown. This record belongs to a study of cytomegalovirus exposure and HLA in healthy donors. About the study: An earlier analysis identified 120 million or so unique TCR beta sequences in approximately 170 million T cells.

General observations from the study: The analysis excluded some indistinguishable V segments, including TRBV6-2 and TRBV6-3.

Trimming removed 8 bases from V and 11 bases from J, with 19 bases in between. The V gene's germline CDR1 is MDHEN and CDR2 SYDVKM. This CDR3 comprises 13 residues. A multiplex PCR was run with 60 Vbeta primers and 13 Jbeta primers. Assay used: immunoSEQ multiplex PCR; TCRdb lists only in-frame clones, some missing. The repertoire consists of fewer than 150,000 clones, with 80% occurring once and the leading ten covering 1%. The clonotype comes from a man in his forties in good health and CMV-seronegative. The sample was PBMCs. The chain is built from TRBV28 and TRBJ1-5, with D uncertain. Written as DNA, the CDR3 is TGTGCCAGCCAACCACGACTGGACTCAGCCCAGCATTTT. This gives the protein CASQPRLDSAQHF.